These 3 T cell receptor beta chains share one sample of origin, sequenced in a study of shared clonotypes between healthy human individuals. Naive CD8 populations comprised CD45RO-negative cells positively selected for CCR7, excluding terminally differentiated effector memory CD45RA+ cells. Data came from immunoSEQ multiplex PCR; TCRdb stores just in-frame clones and leaves some out. The data contain about 680,000 clones, 92% of them singletons. Sequencing was done on a sample of naive CD8+ T cells sorted from blood. These receptors all stem from a man aged 30-40 years in good health.

This chain connects TRBV7-9 to TRBJ2-1, with 8 nucleotides matching TRBD1. Germline values: CDR1 SEHNR, CDR2 FQNEAQ (reference sequence). V was pared by 4 bases and J by 7 bases, with 6 bases of the junction left unmatched. The length of the CDR3 is 14 residues. The CDR3 nucleotides are TGTGCCAGCAGCTATCGGACAGGGCCGAATGAGCAGTTCTTC. This encodes CASSYRTGPNEQFF.

The chain combines TRBV27 with TRBJ2-2; D ambiguous. The CDR3 covers 18 residues. Per germline, CDR1 MNHEY and CDR2 SMNVEV (reference sequence). V lost 0 bases and J 1 base, leaving 15 bases between the germline ends. The CDR3 DNA sequence: TGTGCCAGCAGTTTATCCGGTTCGCTGGCAGGGAACACCGGGGAGCTGTTTTTT. It encodes CASSLSGSLAGNTGELFF.

The V and J genes are TRBV11-2 and TRBJ1-4; D is unresolved. CDR3 length equals 13 residues. Germline-derived CDR1 and CDR2 are SGHAT and FQNNGV. Trimming left V 6 bases short and J 15 bases short, with 20 bases between. The CDR3 here is CASSLNLVEAVFF. CDR3 coding DNA: TGTGCCAGCAGTCTTAACCTAGTCGAGGCGGTGTTTTTT.